The rows below give T cell receptor beta chains drawn from one sample of a study of T-cell reconstitution after alpha-beta-depleted transplantation in children. A single record per CDR3 protein comes from TCRdb applying MiXCR to the PCR reads. Found here are fewer than 700,000 distinct CDR3 sequences, over 10% of them singletons; the top ten hold roughly 2.3%. Sample: PBMCs, mostly from graft donor cells, taken 360 days after TCRalphabeta/CD19-depleted stem cell transplant. The receptors here all came from a male patient between 5 and 17 years old who had a stem cell transplant for acute myeloid leukemia, so the T cells may come from the graft donor. Both conserved end residues are part of each CDR3. The order of the fields is clone size, V gene, D gene, J gene, CDR3 DNA, CDR3 protein. A D gene is named only where the DNA matches it firmly. Some rows mark clone size as missing; the rest say once, few, many or name a class of expanded clone.

size: -
V: TRBV29-1
D: TRBD1
J: TRBJ1-2
DNA: TGCAGCGCCGCAGGGGACAGGGGTGATGGCTACACCTTC
CDR3: CSAAGDRGDGYTF

size: many
V: TRBV20-1
D: TRBD2
J: TRBJ2-7
DNA: TGCAGTGCTAAGGCTAGCGGGAGGGCCGCGGCGTACGAGCAGTACTTC
CDR3: CSAKASGRAAAYEQYF

size: few
V: TRBV4-1
D: -
J: TRBJ2-2
DNA: TGCGCCAGCAGCCAAGACCTACAGCCCGGGGAGCTGTTTTTT
CDR3: CASSQDLQPGELFF

size: many
V: TRBV29-1
D: -
J: TRBJ2-7
DNA: TGCAGCGTTGAACGGGGGAGGTTGGGAGAGCAGTACTTC
CDR3: CSVERGRLGEQYF

size: few
V: TRBV28
D: -
J: TRBJ2-3
DNA: TGTGCCAGCAGTTCCGGGACGGAGACAGATACGCAGTATTTT
CDR3: CASSSGTETDTQYF

size: once
V: TRBV5-1
D: -
J: TRBJ2-1
DNA: TGCGCCACCAGCTTGGCCCCCCTGGCGGCATCTCACGACAATGAGCAGTTCTTC
CDR3: CATSLAPLAASHDNEQFF

size: few
V: TRBV27
D: TRBD2
J: TRBJ2-3
DNA: TGTGCCAGCAGTTTACTAGCGGGAGAGGGGGCAGGAGATACGCAGTATTTT
CDR3: CASSLLAGEGAGDTQYF

size: -
V: TRBV10-3
D: -
J: TRBJ2-1
DNA: TGTGCCATCTCACCGGGACGGCAGCGTGAGCAGTTCTTC
CDR3: CAISPGRQREQFF

size: many
V: TRBV28
D: TRBD1
J: TRBJ1-2
DNA: TGTGCCAGCAGACCGGGACAGGGATCCTATGGCTACACCTTC
CDR3: CASRPGQGSYGYTF

size: many
V: TRBV20-1
D: -
J: TRBJ2-7
DNA: TGCAGTGCTAGAAGGAGGGCCTCTTCCTACGAGCAGTACTTC
CDR3: CSARRRASSYEQYF

size: -
V: TRBV7-2
D: TRBD2
J: TRBJ2-7
DNA: TGTGCCAGCAGCACCTCTAGCGGGGCCCCTTTGGAGCAGTACTTC
CDR3: CASSTSSGAPLEQYF

size: -
V: TRBV7-2
D: TRBD2
J: TRBJ2-4
DNA: TGTGCCAGCAGACTAGGACTAGCGGGTACCGTGGGTAACATTCAGTACTTC
CDR3: CASRLGLAGTVGNIQYF

size: few
V: TRBV10-3
D: TRBD2
J: TRBJ2-7
DNA: TGTGCCATCAAGGAGCGGGGTAGCTCCTACGAGCAGTACTTC
CDR3: CAIKERGSSYEQYF

size: -
V: TRBV5-1
D: -
J: TRBJ1-1
DNA: TGCGCCAGCAGCTTAAATTGGGACAACACTGAAGCTTTCTTT
CDR3: CASSLNWDNTEAFF

size: many
V: TRBV30
D: -
J: TRBJ2-3
DNA: TGTGCCTGGAGTGCCCTAGGAGGTTGGGGCACAGATACGCAGTATTTT
CDR3: CAWSALGGWGTDTQYF

size: few
V: TRBV28
D: -
J: TRBJ2-7
DNA: TGTGCCAGCAGTTGGCTGGGCCTCGAATACGAGCAGTACTTC
CDR3: CASSWLGLEYEQYF

size: -
V: TRBV11-2
D: TRBD2
J: TRBJ2-3
DNA: TGTGCCAGCAGCCGACTAGCGCAAGCATATACGCAGTATTTT
CDR3: CASSRLAQAYTQYF